One sample yielded the 25 T cell receptor beta chains listed below, sequenced in a study of blood T cell repertoires in COVID-19. Produced via immunoSEQ multiplex PCR; TCRdb's table is partial and in-frame only. The sample holds about 44,000 clones, more than 65% seen once. Sample: peripheral blood. These receptors all come from a man aged 80 or over with acute or convalescent COVID-19.

This chain links TRBV28 with TRBJ2-1; 14 nucleotides match TRBD2. Germline loops: CDR1 MDHEN, CDR2 SYDVKM. J gave up 3 bases and V 3 bases, and 4 bases lay outside the gene matches. The CDR3 consists of 17 residues. The CDR3 protein is CASSFGLAGGVYNEQFF. In nucleotides, the CDR3 is TGTGCCAGCAGTTTCGGACTAGCGGGAGGAGTCTACAATGAGCAGTTCTTC.

The rearrangement uses TRBV7-3 and TRBJ2-1, with TRBD2 matching over 12 bases. This CDR3 has 18 amino acids. Germline values: CDR1 SGHTA, CDR2 FQGTGA. V was clipped by 4 bases and J by 6 bases; unmatched bases: 13. The CDR3: CASSSASGRAGVRNEQFF. The CDR3 DNA reads TGTGCCAGCAGCTCCGCTAGCGGGAGGGCCGGGGTACGCAATGAGCAGTTCTTC.

The V gene is TRBV4-2, the J gene TRBJ2-3, with D hard to call. Germline loops: CDR1 LGHNA, CDR2 YNFKEQ. The length of the CDR3 is 8 residues. CDR3: CAASTQYF. CDR3 bases: TGTGCAGCGTCTACGCAGTATTTT.

Many counts were recorded for this clone. The chain couples TRBV24-1 to TRBJ1-1, with D unclear. Trimming removed 1 base at V and 3 bases at J, with 5 bases between. From germline, CDR1 is KGHDR and CDR2 SFDVKD. The CDR3 extends over 13 amino acids. The chain's CDR3 is CATSDFGDTEAFF. The CDR3 coding sequence is TGTGCCACCAGTGATTTCGGGGACACTGAAGCTTTCTTT.

This clone was seen many times. V and J are TRBV6-1 and TRBJ2-1; D gene ambiguous. V lost 0 bases, J lost 0 bases, and 6 bases lay in between. Germline CDR1 is MNHNS and CDR2 is SASEGT. This CDR3 is built from 15 residues. The CDR3 sequence: CASSEALGSYNEQFF. CDR3 DNA: TGTGCCAGCAGTGAAGCACTCGGCTCCTACAATGAGCAGTTCTTC.

This clone was observed a single time. The V and J genes are TRBV5-4 and TRBJ2-2; 9 bases agree with TRBD2. This CDR3 has 16 amino acids. Trimming cost V 4 bases and J 0 bases; bases outside gene matches: 4. Germline CDR1 is SGHNT and CDR2 is YYREEE (reference sequence). DNA for the CDR3: TGTGCCAGCAGCAAAACTAGCGGGCCGAACACCGGGGAGCTGTTTTTT. Translation gives CASSKTSGPNTGELFF.

The table lists this clone with a few counts. The chain is built from TRBV19 and TRBJ2-1; 7 bases match TRBD2. CDR3 length equals 17 residues. The V and J ends lost 3 bases and 8 bases, in that order; junction bases with no gene match: 16. Per germline, CDR1 LNHDA and CDR2 SQIVND (reference sequence). CDR3 region: CASSIFSGTTYMDEQFF. As DNA, the CDR3 is TGTGCCAGTAGTATCTTCAGCGGGACTACCTACATGGATGAGCAGTTCTTC.

This clone showed up just a few times. The CDR3 loop reads CASWVRRGGTEAFF. DNA of the CDR3: TGTGCCAGCTGGGTACGCAGGGGTGGAACTGAAGCTTTCTTT. The chain links TRBV28 to TRBJ1-1; a possible D gene is TRBD1 (6 bases). The germline CDR1 and CDR2 sequences are MDHEN and SYDVKM. V shed 8 bases and J shed 5 bases, with 18 bases lying between them. The CDR3 has 14 amino acids.

This clone has ten or more counts. This rearrangement joins TRBV28 to TRBJ1-2; D gene uncertain. CDR1 and CDR2 from the germline V gene are MDHEN and SYDVKM. V dropped 4 bases and J dropped 2 bases, with 8 bases sitting between them. This CDR3 is built from 13 residues. In nucleotides, the CDR3 is TGTGCCAGCAGTTGGAGTCTAAACTATGGCTACACCTTC. Protein product: CASSWSLNYGYTF.

The chain has TRBV7-2 and TRBJ1-6; D remains ambiguous. Looked up from germline, CDR1 is SGHTA and CDR2 is FQGNSA. V shed 5 bases and J shed 0 bases, with 8 bases lying between them. This CDR3 has 15 amino acids. CDR3 in amino acids: CASSPQNSYNSPLHF. CDR3 DNA sequence: TGTGCCAGCAGCCCGCAGAACTCCTATAATTCACCCCTCCACTTT. Filled out from reference TRBV7-2 and TRBJ1-6, the complete variable domain reads GAGVSQSPSNKVTEKGKDVELRCDPISGHTALYWYRQSLGQGLEFLIYFQGNSAPDKSGLPSDRFSAERTGGSVSTLTIQRTQQEDSAVYLCASSPQNSYNSPLHFGNGTRLTVT.

The chain joins TRBV18 to TRBJ2-3; 7 bases are shared with TRBD2. The CDR3 is 16 residues long. Losses at the gene ends were 3 bases for V and 2 bases for J; bases not matched to a gene: 8. Germline CDR1 KGHSH, CDR2 LQKENI. CDR3 DNA: TGTGCCAGCTCACCGAACCGGGAGGCCCCCACAGATACGCAGTATTTT. This sequence encodes CASSPNREAPTDTQYF.

This chain joins TRBV7-9 and TRBJ1-1; D gene ambiguous. Germline loops: CDR1 SEHNR, CDR2 FQNEAQ (reference sequence). Trimming cost V 5 bases and J 1 base, with 11 bases left between them. The CDR3 runs to 14 residues. The CDR3 region has the DNA TGTGCCAGCAGCGCTCGGGGTGGGAACACTGAAGCTTTCTTT. Translating it yields CASSARGGNTEAFF. Supplemented by reference TRBV7-9 and TRBJ1-1, the full variable domain reads DTGVSQNPRHKITKRGQNVTFRCDPISEHNRLYWYRQTLGQGPEFLTYFQNEAQLEKSRLLSDRFSAERPKGSFSTLEIQRTEQGDSAMYLCASSARGGNTEAFFGQGTRLTVV.

A note on this clone: Germline and junction disagree at one end, which may indicate a read error. Other DNA sequences in the sample encode the same CDR3. The chain is built from TRBV30 and TRBJ2-1; D perhaps matches TRBD1 (6 bases). Germline V gene data show CDR1 as GTSNPN and CDR2 as SVGIG (reference sequence). The CDR3 covers 12 residues. The CDR3 DNA follows: TGTGCCTGGGGGGGCCATAGGAATGAGCAATTCTTC. Protein product: CAWGGHRNEQFF.

This rearrangement joins TRBV10-2 to TRBJ2-2, with 13 bases matching TRBD2. Trimming removed 4 bases from V and 4 bases from J; junction bases left unmatched: 6. The CDR3 runs to 17 residues. CDR1 is WSHSY and CDR2 is SAAADI in the germline V gene. CDR3 sequence reads: CASSGTSGRAGTGELFF. The CDR3 coding sequence is TGCGCCAGCAGTGGAACTAGCGGGAGGGCTGGCACCGGGGAGCTGTTTTTT.

The CDR3 bases are TGTGCCAGCAGCCAAAAACACAGGGTGGGCGAGCAGTACTTC. Encoded protein: CASSQKHRVGEQYF. The rearrangement links TRBV14 to TRBJ2-7; tentatively, D is TRBD1 (6 bases). From germline, CDR1 is SGHDN and CDR2 FVKESK. The V end lost 2 bases, the J end lost 6 bases, and 14 bases lay between the germline ends. This CDR3 is 14 amino acids long.

This clone was counted between two and nine times. The chain combines TRBV5-4 with TRBJ1-3; D gene unclear. V dropped 1 base and J dropped 0 bases, with 14 bases sitting between them. Germline V gives CDR1 SGHNT, CDR2 YYREEE (reference sequence). This CDR3 comprises 17 residues. The CDR3 nucleotides are TGTGCCAGCAGCTTGTATAGCGGACGGTACTCTGGAAACACCATATATTTT. Protein sequence: CASSLYSGRYSGNTIYF.

The chain joins TRBV5-5 to TRBJ2-5, with 10 nucleotides matching TRBD2. The V gene end was trimmed by 3 bases and the J gene end by 4 bases; junction bases not matched to a gene: 3. Germline assignment: CDR1 SGHKS and CDR2 YYEKEE (reference sequence). This CDR3 has 14 amino acids. Here the CDR3 DNA reads TGTGCCAGCAGCTCCCCTAGCGGGGGAGAGACCCAGTACTTC. This codes for CASSSPSGGETQYF.

The chain has TRBV7-2 and TRBJ2-1; no definite D call. Germline lookup yields CDR1 SGHTA and CDR2 FQGNSA. Deletions cut 0 bases from V and 6 bases from J, with 12 bases between. The CDR3 contains 15 residues. The CDR3 nucleotides are TGTGCCAGCAGCTTAGCCAGTGATGGAGCCAATGAGCAGTTCTTC. It translates to CASSLASDGANEQFF.

Many counts were recorded for this clone. CDR3 coding DNA: TGTGCCAGCCGAGGGGGCGCAAGCAATCAGCCCCAGCATTTT. Residues: CASRGGASNQPQHF. This sequence joins TRBV6-5 and TRBJ1-5, with 7 bases fitting TRBD1. J lost 1 base, V lost 8 bases, and 5 bases had no gene match. Germline assignment: CDR1 MNHEY and CDR2 SVGAGI. This CDR3 has 14 amino acids.

This clone was found a few times. The V call is TRBV28, the J call TRBJ1-3; D is unresolved. This CDR3 comprises 16 residues. The germline V and J ends were trimmed by 4 bases and 0 bases, with 13 bases remaining between them. CDR1 is MDHEN and CDR2 is SYDVKM in the germline V gene. The CDR3 coding sequence is TGTGCCAGCAGTTCATATGGACTGAGCTCTGGAAACACCATATATTTT. Translated, it gives CASSSYGLSSGNTIYF.

This clone was seen just once. The V and J genes are TRBV30 and TRBJ1-6; D gene unclear. V lost 6 bases to trimming and J lost 6 bases, with 15 bases between them. CDR1 and CDR2 from the germline V gene are GTSNPN and SVGIG (reference sequence). The CDR3 is 14 amino acids. The CDR3 bases are TGTGCCTGCCTCCGTGGAGAGGTTAATTCACCCCTCCACTTT. Translating gives CACLRGEVNSPLHF.

This chain links TRBV19 with TRBJ1-4; 7 bases match TRBD1. This CDR3 has 14 residues. From germline, CDR1 is LNHDA and CDR2 SQIVND (reference sequence). V shed 4 bases, J shed 5 bases, and the junction held 4 bases outside the gene matches. CDR3 amino acids: CASSNGQVNEKLFF. Here the CDR3 DNA reads TGTGCCAGTAGTAACGGACAGGTGAATGAAAAACTGTTTTTT.

The V gene is TRBV2, the J gene TRBJ2-3, with unresolved D. The CDR3 covers 13 residues. CDR1 and CDR2 (germline): SNHLY, FYNNEI. The V end lost 5 bases, the J end lost 5 bases, and 11 bases lay between the germline ends. CDR3: CASSRTLGDTQYF. DNA of the CDR3: TGTGCCAGCAGTAGAACTCTTGGAGATACGCAGTATTTT. Full variable domain (rest looked up from reference TRBV2 and TRBJ2-3): EPEVTQTPSHQVTQMGQEVILRCVPISNHLYFYWYRQILGQKVEFLVSFYNNEISEKSEIFDDQFSVERPDGSNFTLKIRSTKLEDSAMYFCASSRTLGDTQYFGPGTRLTVL.

V usage is TRBV6-5 and J usage is TRBJ2-5; 8 bases line up with TRBD1. This CDR3 has 15 amino acids. Germline values: CDR1 MNHEY, CDR2 SVGAGI. The J segment lost 2 bases and the V segment lost 6 bases, leaving 8 bases of the junction unmatched. CDR3 amino acids: CASRLDRGPQETQYF. The CDR3 nucleotides read TGTGCCAGCAGACTTGACAGGGGTCCTCAAGAGACCCAGTACTTC.

The genes are TRBV7-9 and TRBJ2-1; the match to TRBD2 covers 13 bases. Germline lookup yields CDR1 SEHNR and CDR2 FQNEAQ (reference sequence). Trimming removed 2 bases from V and 4 bases from J; junction bases left unmatched: 5. The CDR3 has 17 residues. The CDR3 loop reads CASSLRPGLAGYNEQFF. The CDR3 coding sequence is TGTGCCAGCAGCTTACGACCGGGACTAGCGGGATACAATGAGCAGTTCTTC.